This T cell receptor beta chain was profiled in a study of response to subunit inactivated influenza vaccine. TCRdb reprocessed the RT-PCR reads with MiXCR, giving one entry per CDR3 protein. Of about 700,000 distinct CDR3 sequences listed, less than 15% were seen once; the top ten hold about 7.6%. Study-level points and caveats: Authors suggested few new T cells are recruited by each seasonal influenza vaccination.

Concerning this clonotype: As yet, its antigen is unknown.

This CDR3 contains 12 residues. The germline CDR1 and CDR2 sequences are LNHDA and SQIVND (reference sequence). With 7 bases removed from V and 5 bases from J, the gap between germline ends came to 11 bases. The specimen was PBMCs from blood, collected around 14 days before vaccination. The chain links TRBV19 to TRBJ1-1, with a tentative D call TRBD1 (6 bases). This TCR was recovered from a man in his fifties or sixties who received an inactivated influenza vaccine. CDR3: CASMAGATEAFF. The CDR3 DNA reads as TGTGCCAGTATGGCGGGGGCGACTGAAGCTTTCTTT.